Included here is one TCR beta chain sequence, with context. Clones were sequenced by immunoSEQ multiplex PCR, and TCRdb holds only the in-frame ones, with some missing. The sample carries about 480,000 clones, 75% to 90% recorded once. The data are from a study of blood T cell repertoires in COVID-19. The CDR3 loop spans 15 amino acids. Germline CDR1 and CDR2: MGHDK and SYGVNS. The ends lost 2 bases at V and 0 bases at J; junction bases unmatched: 2. This chain uses TRBV25-1 with TRBJ1-2; 8 bases are shared with TRBD1. The source material was PBMCs or T cells enriched from blood (not recorded which). The receptor was isolated from a woman in her fifties or sixties who had recovered from COVID-19. CDR3 region: CASSEPGQANYGYTF. In DNA form, the CDR3 reads TGTGCCAGCAGTGAACCGGGACAGGCTAACTATGGCTACACCTTC.